These T cell receptor beta chains were read from a single sample in a study of blood T cell repertoires in COVID-19. Sequencing used immunoSEQ multiplex PCR; TCRdb keeps in-frame clones, though not all of them. In the table there are about 210,000 clones, under 90% of which are singletons. Material: peripheral blood. These TCRs come from a woman between 40 and 50 years old with active or convalescent COVID-19. Both conserved end residues are part of each CDR3. The size entry is marked missing in some rows and otherwise reads once, few, many or a size class.

.,TRBV4-2,CASSQDPTARYGYTF
.,TRBV7-2,CASSSVRGGKGNTIYF
.,TRBV14,CATSRGTSGYTGELFF
.,TRBV7-2,CASVARGTSIYNEQFF
.,TRBV24-1,CATSGGASQPQHF
.,TRBV19,CASSRTSGILGKTQYF
few,TRBV18,CASSPGRGSNYGYTF
.,TRBV24-1,CATSDFRGGVYGYTF
.,TRBV5-4,CASSPFGGDQRFF
.,TRBV5-1,CASSLRRRAGISYEQYF
.,TRBV19,CASSIGGTGTDTQYF
.,TRBV28,CASSPPRGGRNYGYTF
few,TRBV11-2,CASSRIRDRNTEAFF
.,TRBV11-3,CASRPTGDTAALHF
.,TRBV5-1,CASRKDPSGGAGEQYF
.,TRBV7-3,CASSLAGTYNEQFF
.,TRBV10-3,CAIRRGGFGYTF
.,TRBV11-3,CASSPTGDPYEQYF
few,TRBV19,CASSTSGSSEQFF
few,TRBV19,CASSPSGAGGSYEQYF
once,TRBV9,CASSQTGFYGYTF
.,TRBV19,CASSSGQLRGNTIYF